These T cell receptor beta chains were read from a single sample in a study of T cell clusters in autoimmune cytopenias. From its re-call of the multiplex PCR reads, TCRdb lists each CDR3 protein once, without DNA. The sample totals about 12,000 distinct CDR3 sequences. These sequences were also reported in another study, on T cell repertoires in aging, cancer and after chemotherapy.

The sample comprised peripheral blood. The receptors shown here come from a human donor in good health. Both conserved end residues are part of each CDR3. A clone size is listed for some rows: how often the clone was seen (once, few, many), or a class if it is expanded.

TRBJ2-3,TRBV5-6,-,CASSLLGGVGDTQYF
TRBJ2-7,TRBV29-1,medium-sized,CSVVVAQTYEQYF
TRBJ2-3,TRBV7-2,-,CASSQGPGTKSSTDTQYF
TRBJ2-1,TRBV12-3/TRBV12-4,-,CASSPLRGGLNEQFF
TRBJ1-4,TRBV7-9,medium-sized,CASSLPYRGEKLFF
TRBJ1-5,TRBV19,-,CASSMSDQPQHF
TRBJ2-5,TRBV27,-,CASGYGQAETQYF
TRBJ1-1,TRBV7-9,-,CASSLAGGRGRGTEAFF
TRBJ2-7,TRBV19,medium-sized,CASSIGGVSYEQYF
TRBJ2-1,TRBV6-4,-,CASSDRTGGYNEQFF
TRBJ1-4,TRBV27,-,CASTLQWVFGDEKLFF
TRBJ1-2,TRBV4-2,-,CASSQDRGQVANYGYTF
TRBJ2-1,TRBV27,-,CASSPGPYNEQFF
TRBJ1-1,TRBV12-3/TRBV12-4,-,CASASGGNTEAFF
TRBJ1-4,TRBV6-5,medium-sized,CASSYSVVNNEKLFF
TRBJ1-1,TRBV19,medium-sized,CASSRRGGWTEAFF
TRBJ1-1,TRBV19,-,CASSAHYGTGDVKTEAFF
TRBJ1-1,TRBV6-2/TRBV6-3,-,CASRGVPQGSAFF
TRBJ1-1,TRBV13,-,CASSSNVLLEAFF
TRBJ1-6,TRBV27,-,CASSLDRVNSPLHF
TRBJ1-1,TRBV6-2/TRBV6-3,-,CASSSMNTEAFF
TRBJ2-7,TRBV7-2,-,CASRRDSYEQYF
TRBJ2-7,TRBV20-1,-,CSARLLQRGYEQYF